The 27 T cell receptor beta chains reported below all come from one sample, sequenced in a study of T cells in localized non-small cell lung cancer. Generated by immunoSEQ multiplex PCR, the TCRdb table keeps only in-frame clones and is missing some. The sample lists around 70,000 clones, about 90% occurring once. This material consisted of peripheral blood, taken before any cancer treatment. The receptor source for this set is a male donor aged 60 or older with stage III squamous cell lung carcinoma.

This clone was detected once. The chain is built from TRBV7-9 and TRBJ1-4; TRBD1 is a possible D gene (5 bases). The CDR3 has 14 residues. CDR1 is SEHNR and CDR2 is FQNEAQ in the germline V gene (reference sequence). V lost 3 bases to trimming and J lost 3 bases, with 8 bases between them. The CDR3 DNA is TGTGCCAGCAGCTTCCGGGACGCTAATGAAAAACTGTTTTTT. Translated: CASSFRDANEKLFF.

The chain uses TRBV30 and TRBJ1-5; tentatively, D is TRBD1 (6 bases). The V and J ends lost 3 bases and 7 bases respectively, with 13 bases between them. CDR3 length equals 13 residues. Germline CDR1 reads GTSNPN; CDR2 reads SVGIG (reference sequence). The CDR3 bases are TGTGCCTGGAGCCAAAGGGGGGACCAGCCCCAGCATTTT. Translation gives CAWSQRGDQPQHF.

This chain links TRBV5-1 with TRBJ1-1; D gene ambiguous. The germline V gene has CDR1 SGHRS and CDR2 YFSETQ. CDR3 size: 12 residues. V lost 0 bases, J lost 11 bases, and 11 bases lay in between. CDR3: CASSLDATAAFF. Here the CDR3 DNA reads TGCGCCAGCAGCTTGGACGCCACGGCGGCTTTCTTT. Combining the CDR3 with reference TRBV5-1 and TRBJ1-1 gives the whole variable domain KAGVTQTPRYLIKTRGQQVTLSCSPISGHRSVSWYQQTPGQGLQFLFEYFSETQRNKGNFPGRFSGRQFSNSRSEMNVSTLELGDSALYLCASSLDATAAFFGQGTRLTVV.

This clone has just one count. CDR3 region: CASRMVFGTDTQYF. The DNA of the CDR3 is TGCGCCAGCAGGATGGTCTTCGGCACAGATACGCAGTATTTT. V is TRBV5-1 and J is TRBJ2-3; no definite D call. This CDR3 has 14 amino acids. Trimming stripped 5 bases from V and 1 base from J, with 11 bases between. Germline loops: CDR1 SGHRS, CDR2 YFSETQ.

This clone was recorded once. This chain joins TRBV4-3 and TRBJ1-2, with TRBD1 matching over 8 bases. From germline, CDR1 is LGHNA and CDR2 YSLEER. The CDR3 has 15 amino acids. J gave up 8 bases and V 0 bases, and 8 bases lay outside the gene matches. Here the CDR3 DNA reads TGCGCCAGCAGCCAAGAGGCAGGGGGCGCGAGGGGCTACACCTTC. It specifies CASSQEAGGARGYTF.

This clone was seen only once. V usage is TRBV19 and J usage is TRBJ1-5; D is unclear. The CDR3 is 13 residues long. V was shortened by 4 bases and J by 8 bases, with 12 bases between the two germline ends. CDR1 and CDR2 from the germline V gene are LNHDA and SQIVND (reference sequence). The chain's CDR3 is CASSRTREEPQHF. Here the CDR3 DNA reads TGTGCCAGTAGTAGAACAAGGGAAGAGCCCCAGCATTTT.

This chain connects TRBV7-2 to TRBJ1-5; unclear D gene. Trimming stripped 5 bases from V and 0 bases from J, with 11 bases between. The CDR3 is 15 amino acids. Germline V lookup: CDR1 SGHTA, CDR2 FQGNSA. Here the CDR3 DNA reads TGTGCCAGCAGCCACAACACCATTAGCAATCAGCCCCAGCATTTT. Translated: CASSHNTISNQPQHF.

The chain links TRBV5-8 to TRBJ2-1; 13 bases line up with TRBD2. This CDR3 spans 18 amino acids. Germline CDR1 is SGHTS and CDR2 is YDEGEE. The J segment lost 4 bases and the V segment lost 4 bases, leaving 11 bases of the junction unmatched. The CDR3 region has the DNA TGTGCCAGCAGCCTAACCGGGACTAGCGGGAAGGTTTACAATGAGCAGTTCTTC. It specifies CASSLTGTSGKVYNEQFF.

The chain carries TRBV19 and TRBJ1-6, with D possibly matching TRBD1 (6 bases). V was pared by 6 bases and J by 4 bases, with 10 bases between. There are 14 residues in the CDR3. CDR1 and CDR2 (germline): LNHDA, SQIVND (reference sequence). The CDR3 region has the DNA TGTGCCAGTAGACTGACAGGTTATAATTCACCCCTCCACTTT. This codes for CASRLTGYNSPLHF.

The V gene is TRBV5-5, the J gene TRBJ1-1; D is undetermined. The CDR3 contains 14 residues. The germline V gene has CDR1 SGHKS and CDR2 YYEKEE (reference sequence). V was shortened by 4 bases and J by 5 bases, with 15 bases between the two germline ends. Here the CDR3 DNA reads TGTGCCAGCAGCCTAGGACTCCAGAGGACTGAAGCTTTCTTT. Translated, it gives CASSLGLQRTEAFF.

This CDR3 reads CAWSIGTGDQPQHF. CDR3 sequence (DNA): TGTGCCTGGAGTATTGGGACAGGGGATCAGCCCCAGCATTTT. The chain recombines TRBV30 with TRBJ1-5; 10 nucleotides line up with TRBD1. This CDR3 is built from 14 residues. Trimming cost V 2 bases and J 5 bases; bases outside gene matches: 3. Germline loops: CDR1 GTSNPN, CDR2 SVGIG (reference sequence).

The rearrangement links TRBV6-6 to TRBJ2-7, with a weak D call TRBD2 (6 bases). Trimming left V 6 bases short and J 6 bases short, with 24 bases between. Germline V gives CDR1 MNHNY, CDR2 SVGAGI (reference sequence). This CDR3 is built from 16 residues. CDR3 loop: CASSPVIGGFGTEQYF. In nucleotides, the CDR3 is TGTGCCAGCAGCCCCGTTATTGGAGGGTTCGGTACCGAGCAGTACTTC.

CDR3 region: CASSLELDSSTDTQYF. As DNA, the CDR3 is TGTGCCAGCAGCTTAGAGCTAGACAGCAGCACAGATACGCAGTATTTT. This chain connects TRBV7-9 to TRBJ2-3, with D possibly matching TRBD1 (5 bases). The germline V gene has CDR1 SEHNR and CDR2 FQNEAQ (reference sequence). V shed 1 base and J shed 0 bases, with 11 bases lying between them. CDR3 length: 16 amino acids.

The V call is TRBV30, the J call TRBJ1-1; D ambiguous. The CDR3 runs to 13 residues. The germline gives CDR1 GTSNPN, CDR2 SVGIG (reference sequence). Between the trimmed V and J ends, which lost 1 base and 0 bases, there was a span of 6 bases. The CDR3 protein is CAWSELVNTEAFF. DNA of the CDR3: TGTGCCTGGAGTGAACTGGTGAACACTGAAGCTTTCTTT.

This rearrangement joins TRBV10-3 to TRBJ2-7, with 9 bases fitting TRBD1. CDR3 length: 12 residues. Looked up from germline, CDR1 is ENHRY and CDR2 is SYGVKD. V was clipped by 11 bases and J by 1 base; unmatched bases: 3. CDR3 residues: CAAGQGSYEQYV. CDR3 in DNA: TGTGCCGCCGGACAGGGGTCCTACGAGCAGTACGTC.

This chain uses TRBV11-2 with TRBJ2-7; D gene unclear. Trimming took off 3 bases at V and 6 bases at J, with 9 bases between the two ends. CDR1 is SGHAT, CDR2 FQNNGV, per germline. This CDR3 contains 12 residues. The CDR3 nucleotides are TGTGCCAGCAGCTTCGGACCTGGCGAGCAGTACGTC. Its protein product is CASSFGPGEQYV.

J is TRBJ2-1 and V is TRBV29-1, with D tentatively TRBD1 or TRBD2 (5 bases each). CDR1 is SQVTM and CDR2 is ANQGSEA in the germline V gene. The CDR3 is 12 residues long. Deletions cut 4 bases from V and 6 bases from J, with 10 bases between. The CDR3 region is CSVGPGPNEQFF. The CDR3 nucleotides read TGCAGCGTTGGACCGGGGCCCAATGAGCAGTTCTTC.

The chain links TRBV27 to TRBJ1-6; the D gene is possibly TRBD1 (6 bases). The CDR3 sequence is 14 residues long. The V gene's germline CDR1 is MNHEY and CDR2 SMNVEV (reference sequence). Trimming took off 3 bases at V and 8 bases at J, with 11 bases between the two ends. CDR3 sequence (DNA): TGTGCCAGCAGTTTTACAGGGCCGGATTCACCCCTCCACTTT. Protein: CASSFTGPDSPLHF.

The chain joins TRBV7-2 to TRBJ2-4; 9 bases match TRBD1. The V and J ends lost 5 bases and 6 bases, in that order; junction bases with no gene match: 11. Germline-derived CDR1 and CDR2 are SGHTA and FQGNSA. CDR3 length equals 16 residues. CDR3 nucleotides: TGTGCCAGCAGCGAGACCGACAGGGGGATGGTAAACATTCAGTACTTC. This gives the protein CASSETDRGMVNIQYF.

V and J are TRBV7-9 and TRBJ1-5; no clear D gene. Trimming took 1 base from V and 3 from J, leaving 10 bases between them. The CDR3 totals 15 residues. Germline CDR1 and CDR2: SEHNR and FQNEAQ (reference sequence). CDR3 residues: CASSLGGNYNQPQHF. The DNA of the CDR3 is TGTGCCAGCAGCTTAGGTGGGAACTACAATCAGCCCCAGCATTTT.

J is TRBJ2-1 and V is TRBV5-1, with TRBD2 as a possible D gene (5 bases). This CDR3 region has 17 residues. Germline CDR1 reads SGHRS; CDR2 reads YFSETQ. V gave up 3 bases and J gave up 8 bases, with 24 bases separating them. The CDR3 coding sequence is TGCGCCAGCAGCTGGGGTGGGAGCGGCCCTTACATCGATGAGCAGTTCTTC. Encoded protein: CASSWGGSGPYIDEQFF.

Only one count was recorded for this clone. V usage is TRBV9 and J usage is TRBJ2-5; the match to TRBD2 covers 10 bases. V dropped 0 bases and J dropped 4; count of bases not matched to a gene: 3. Germline V lookup: CDR1 SGDLS, CDR2 YYNGEE. CDR3 size: 15 residues. The DNA for the CDR3 is TGTGCCAGCAGCGTAGGGCTAGCGGGGGTAGAGACCCAGTACTTC. Amino acids: CASSVGLAGVETQYF.

This clone showed up many times. The chain is built from TRBV9 and TRBJ2-5; 8 bases match TRBD1. Germline CDR1 SGDLS, CDR2 YYNGEE. The CDR3 sequence is 15 residues long. J lost 5 bases, V lost 3 bases, and 9 bases had no gene match. CDR3 residues: CASSAGQGRGETQYF. The CDR3 nucleotides are TGTGCCAGCAGCGCTGGACAGGGACGCGGGGAGACCCAGTACTTC.

The chain employs TRBV7-8 and TRBJ1-3; no reliable D call. Germline CDR1 is SGHVS and CDR2 is FQNEAQ. The CDR3 extends over 15 amino acids. V lost 1 base, J lost 4 bases, and 11 bases lay in between. CDR3 nucleotide sequence: TGTGCCAGCAGCTTAGTTGCTGGTTTCGGAAACACCATATATTTT. Protein sequence: CASSLVAGFGNTIYF.

This clone has more than one count but fewer than ten. V usage is TRBV7-9 and J usage is TRBJ1-5; no definite D call. Germline CDR1 is SEHNR and CDR2 is FQNEAQ (reference sequence). This CDR3 region has 14 residues. V gave up 5 bases and J gave up 7 bases, with 15 bases separating them. The CDR3 DNA follows: TGTGCCAGCAGCCCCCAAGGCGGTGGACAGCCCCAGCATTTT. This gives the protein CASSPQGGGQPQHF.

This clone was picked up many times. This sequence joins TRBV7-2 and TRBJ2-7; unclear D gene. Germline V lookup: CDR1 SGHTA, CDR2 FQGNSA. The CDR3 spans 14 residues. Between the trimmed V and J ends, which lost 5 bases and 0 bases, there was a span of 11 bases. This chain's CDR3 is CASSLDTSSYEQYF. The CDR3 bases are TGTGCCAGCAGCCTCGACACCAGCTCCTACGAGCAGTACTTC.

The rearrangement links TRBV7-7 to TRBJ1-2, with D tentatively TRBD1 (5 bases). Germline lookup yields CDR1 SSHAT and CDR2 FNYEAQ (reference sequence). Deletions cut 11 bases from V and 6 bases from J, with 16 bases between. This CDR3 spans 12 amino acids. The CDR3 loop reads CAVGRGNNGYTF. Here the CDR3 DNA reads TGTGCCGTAGGTCGGGGGAACAATGGCTACACCTTC.